The 11 T cell receptor beta chains reported below all come from one sample, sequenced in a study of T cell responses to AZD1222 COVID-19 vaccine. TCRdb keeps only in-frame clones here, not all; method: immunoSEQ multiplex PCR. In the table there are some 130,000 clones, roughly 82% of which are singletons. The specimen was peripheral blood, collected on day 0 of AZD1222 vaccination. These TCRs come from an adult in good health.

The rearrangement uses TRBV27 and TRBJ2-6; D is ambiguous. V was trimmed by 2 bases and J by 2 bases, leaving 10 bases between them. CDR3 length: 16 amino acids. Germline values: CDR1 MNHEY, CDR2 SMNVEV (reference sequence). The chain's CDR3 is CASSLQLGTGANVLTF. CDR3 bases: TGTGCCAGCAGTTTACAGTTAGGCACTGGGGCCAACGTCCTGACTTTC.

The chain combines TRBV3-1 (or the pseudogene TRBV3-2) with TRBJ1-4; TRBD1 aligns across 9 bases. Germline V gene lookup returns CDR1 LGHDT and CDR2 YNNKEL (reference sequence). This CDR3 has 13 residues. V shed 5 bases and J 8 bases; nucleotides not matched to a gene: 3. CDR3 nucleotide sequence: TGTGCCAGCAGCTTGGGACAGGGAGAAAAACTGTTTTTT. The encoded protein is CASSLGQGEKLFF.

The table lists this clone with a count of one. V and J are TRBV28 and TRBJ1-1; D not resolved. The ends were cut back, 6 bases at V and 11 bases at J, with 16 bases in the middle. In germline, CDR1 is MDHEN, CDR2 SYDVKM. The CDR3 is 12 amino acids. CDR3 sequence (DNA): TGTGCCAGCAGCCCCGGACCCCGGAGGGCTTTCTTT. It translates to CASSPGPRRAFF.

The CDR3: CASSPTPQDTQYF. CDR3 DNA sequence: TGCGCCAGCAGCCCGACCCCTCAAGATACGCAGTATTTT. This rearrangement joins TRBV5-1 to TRBJ2-3; the D is unclear. Trimming removed 4 bases at V and 5 bases at J, with 11 bases between. Looked up from germline, CDR1 is SGHRS and CDR2 is YFSETQ. CDR3 size: 13 residues.

The J gene is TRBJ1-2, the V gene TRBV28; D is unclear. This CDR3 has 14 residues. The germline V gene has CDR1 MDHEN and CDR2 SYDVKM. V was shortened by 2 bases and J by 1 base, with 8 bases between the two germline ends. The CDR3 region is CASSLNPSNYGYTF. The CDR3, as DNA: TGTGCCAGCAGTTTAAATCCAAGTAACTATGGCTACACCTTC.

The genes are TRBV4-2 and TRBJ2-6; tentatively, D is TRBD1 (6 bases). This CDR3 is 17 amino acids long. Trimming pared 5 bases from V and 0 bases from J, leaving 14 bases between. Germline V lookup: CDR1 LGHNA, CDR2 YNFKEQ. CDR3 residues: CASSDSLGGSGANVLTF. DNA for the CDR3: TGTGCCAGCAGCGACTCCCTAGGGGGCTCTGGGGCCAACGTCCTGACTTTC.

This chain joins TRBV13 and TRBJ2-1; D uncertain. V lost 2 bases, J lost 3 bases, and 17 bases lay in between. The CDR3 totals 17 residues. Germline CDR1 reads PRHDT; CDR2 reads FYEKMQ (reference sequence). This CDR3 is CASSLFSRALIYNEQFF. The CDR3 DNA reads as TGTGCCAGCAGCTTATTCTCCCGGGCTTTAATCTACAATGAGCAGTTCTTC.

DNA for the CDR3: TGCGCCAGCAGCTCACAGGGGATGAACACTGAAGCTTTCTTT. Translated, it gives CASSSQGMNTEAFF. This chain links TRBV5-1 with TRBJ1-1; 7 bases fit TRBD1. Germline CDR1 SGHRS, CDR2 YFSETQ. This CDR3 spans 14 amino acids. Trimming cost V 3 bases and J 0 bases; bases outside gene matches: 2.

This sequence joins TRBV6-4 and TRBJ2-2, with TRBD1 matching 7 bases. The CDR3 is made up of 17 amino acids. The germline V gene has CDR1 MRHNA and CDR2 SNTAGT. Trimming took 5 bases from V and 6 from J; bases not matched to a gene: 15. CDR3: CASSPPTGVIMAGELFF. DNA of the CDR3: TGTGCCAGCAGTCCTCCTACAGGGGTTATAATGGCCGGGGAGCTGTTTTTT.

The chain links TRBV27 to TRBJ2-3, with D uncertain. This CDR3 is built from 14 residues. V dropped 2 bases and J dropped 0 bases, with 6 bases sitting between them. Germline V gene lookup returns CDR1 MNHEY and CDR2 SMNVEV (reference sequence). The CDR3 nucleotides are TGTGCCAGCAGTTTAGAGGCTAGCACAGATACGCAGTATTTT. Translating gives CASSLEASTDTQYF.

The gene calls are TRBV24-1 and TRBJ2-1; 7 bases align to TRBD2. V gave up 2 bases and J gave up 5 bases; unmatched junction bases: 8. The CDR3 is 16 amino acids. Germline lookup yields CDR1 KGHDR and CDR2 SFDVKD. As DNA, the CDR3 is TGTGCCACCAGTGATTCCGTAGCGGGCAAACACAATGAGCAGTTCTTC. As protein: CATSDSVAGKHNEQFF.